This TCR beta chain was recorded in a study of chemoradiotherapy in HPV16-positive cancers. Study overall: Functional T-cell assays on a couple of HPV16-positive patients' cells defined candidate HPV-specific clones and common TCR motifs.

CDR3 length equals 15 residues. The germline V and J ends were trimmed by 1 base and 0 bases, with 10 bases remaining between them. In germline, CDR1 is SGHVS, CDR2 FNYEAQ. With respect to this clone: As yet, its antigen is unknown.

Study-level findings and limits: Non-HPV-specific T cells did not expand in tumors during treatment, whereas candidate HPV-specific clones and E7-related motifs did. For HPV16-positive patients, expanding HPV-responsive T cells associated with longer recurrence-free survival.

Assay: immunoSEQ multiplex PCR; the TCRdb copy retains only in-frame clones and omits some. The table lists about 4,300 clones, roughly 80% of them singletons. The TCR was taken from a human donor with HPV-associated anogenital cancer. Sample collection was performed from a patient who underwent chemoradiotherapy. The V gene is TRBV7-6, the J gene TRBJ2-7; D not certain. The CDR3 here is CASSLGPGSSYEQYF. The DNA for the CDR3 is TGTGCCAGCAGCTTAGGGCCAGGCAGCTCCTACGAGCAGTACTTC.